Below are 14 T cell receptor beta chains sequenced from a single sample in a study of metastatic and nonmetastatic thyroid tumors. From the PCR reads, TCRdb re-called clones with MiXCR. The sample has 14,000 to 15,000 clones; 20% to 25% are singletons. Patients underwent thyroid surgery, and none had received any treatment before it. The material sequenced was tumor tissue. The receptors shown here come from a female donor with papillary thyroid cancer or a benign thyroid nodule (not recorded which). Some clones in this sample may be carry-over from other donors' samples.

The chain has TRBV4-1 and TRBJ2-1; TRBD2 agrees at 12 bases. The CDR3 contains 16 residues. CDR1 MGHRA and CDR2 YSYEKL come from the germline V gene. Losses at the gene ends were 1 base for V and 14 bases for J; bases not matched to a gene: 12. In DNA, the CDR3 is TGCGCCAGCAGCCAAGCCGGGACTAGCGGGCACCATCGGGAGTTCTTC. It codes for CASSQAGTSGHHREFF.

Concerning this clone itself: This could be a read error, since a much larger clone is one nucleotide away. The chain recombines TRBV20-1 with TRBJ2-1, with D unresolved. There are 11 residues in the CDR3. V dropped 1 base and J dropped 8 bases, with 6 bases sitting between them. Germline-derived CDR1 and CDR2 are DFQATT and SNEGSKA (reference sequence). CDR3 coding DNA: TGCAGTGCTAGAGGTAGCTATGAGCAGTTCTTC. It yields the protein CSARGSYEQFF.

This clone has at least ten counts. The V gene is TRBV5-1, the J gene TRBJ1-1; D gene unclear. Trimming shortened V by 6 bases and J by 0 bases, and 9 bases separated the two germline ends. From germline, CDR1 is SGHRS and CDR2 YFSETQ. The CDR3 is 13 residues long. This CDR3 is CASTLSMNTEAFF. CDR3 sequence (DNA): TGCGCCAGCACCCTTTCAATGAACACTGAAGCTTTCTTT.

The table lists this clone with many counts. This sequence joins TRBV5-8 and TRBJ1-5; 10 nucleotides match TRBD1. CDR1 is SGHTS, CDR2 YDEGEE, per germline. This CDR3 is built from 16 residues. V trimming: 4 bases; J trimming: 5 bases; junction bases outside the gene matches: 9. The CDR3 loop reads CASSVYIGTGDQPQHF. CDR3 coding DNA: TGTGCCAGCAGCGTCTATATAGGGACAGGGGATCAGCCCCAGCATTTT.

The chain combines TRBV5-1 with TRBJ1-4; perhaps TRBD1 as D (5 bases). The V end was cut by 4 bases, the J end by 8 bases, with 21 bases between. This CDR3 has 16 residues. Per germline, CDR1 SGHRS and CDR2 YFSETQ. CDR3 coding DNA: TGCGCCAGCAGCCCCGGGGCCGGGGGGACTCGAGAAAAACTGTTTTTT. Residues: CASSPGAGGTREKLFF.

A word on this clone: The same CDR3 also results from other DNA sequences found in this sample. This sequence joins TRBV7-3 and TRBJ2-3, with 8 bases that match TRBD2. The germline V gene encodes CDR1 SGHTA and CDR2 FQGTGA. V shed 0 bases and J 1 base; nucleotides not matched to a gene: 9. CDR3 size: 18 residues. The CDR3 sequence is CASSLTGGGGGRTDTQYF. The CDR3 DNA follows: TGTGCCAGCAGCTTAACGGGTGGTGGCGGGGGGCGCACAGATACGCAGTATTTT.

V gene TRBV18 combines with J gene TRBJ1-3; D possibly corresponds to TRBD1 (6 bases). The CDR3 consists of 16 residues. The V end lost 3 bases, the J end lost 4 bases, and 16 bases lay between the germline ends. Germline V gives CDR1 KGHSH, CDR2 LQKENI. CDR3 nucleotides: TGTGCCAGCTCACCCAACTCAGGGGACGTAGGAAACACCATATATTTT. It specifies CASSPNSGDVGNTIYF.

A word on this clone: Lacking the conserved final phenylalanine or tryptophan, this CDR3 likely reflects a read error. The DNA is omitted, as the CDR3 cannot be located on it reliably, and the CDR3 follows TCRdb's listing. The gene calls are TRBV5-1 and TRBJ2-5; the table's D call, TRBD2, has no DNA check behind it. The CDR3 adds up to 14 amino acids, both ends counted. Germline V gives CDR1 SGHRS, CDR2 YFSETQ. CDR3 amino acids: CASSFRREQETQHL.

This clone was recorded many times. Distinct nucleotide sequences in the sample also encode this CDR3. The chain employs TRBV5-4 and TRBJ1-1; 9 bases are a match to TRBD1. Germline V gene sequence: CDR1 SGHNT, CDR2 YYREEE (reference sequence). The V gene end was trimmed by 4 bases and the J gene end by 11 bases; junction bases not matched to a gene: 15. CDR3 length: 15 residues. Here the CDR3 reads CASSPGEGTGKKAFF. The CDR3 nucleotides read TGTGCCAGCAGCCCAGGGGAAGGGACAGGGAAGAAGGCTTTCTTT.

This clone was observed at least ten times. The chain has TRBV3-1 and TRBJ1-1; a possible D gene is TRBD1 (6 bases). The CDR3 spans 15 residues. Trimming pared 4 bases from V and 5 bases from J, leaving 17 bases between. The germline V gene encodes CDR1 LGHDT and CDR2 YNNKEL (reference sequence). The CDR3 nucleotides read TGTGCCAGCAGCCCTCAACCACAGGGAGATACTGAAGCTTTCTTT. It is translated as CASSPQPQGDTEAFF.

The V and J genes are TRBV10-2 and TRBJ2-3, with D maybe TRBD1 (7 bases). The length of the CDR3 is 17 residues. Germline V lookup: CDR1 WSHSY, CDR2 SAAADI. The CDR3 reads CESSERGSGGYTDTQYF. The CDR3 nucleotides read TGCGAAAGCAGTGAGCGAGGATCAGGGGGGTACACAGATACGCAGTATTTT.

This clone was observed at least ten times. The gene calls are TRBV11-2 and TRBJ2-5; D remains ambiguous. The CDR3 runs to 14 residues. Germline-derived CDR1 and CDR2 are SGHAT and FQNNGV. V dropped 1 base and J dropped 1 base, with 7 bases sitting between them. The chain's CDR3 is CASSLGPGQETQYF. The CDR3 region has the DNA TGTGCCAGCAGCTTAGGGCCGGGCCAAGAGACCCAGTACTTC.

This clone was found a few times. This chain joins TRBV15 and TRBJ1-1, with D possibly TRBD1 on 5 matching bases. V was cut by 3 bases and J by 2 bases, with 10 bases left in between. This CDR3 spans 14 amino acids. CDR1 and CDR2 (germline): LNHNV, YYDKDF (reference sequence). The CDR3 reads CATSSSQGNTEAFF. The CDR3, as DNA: TGTGCCACCAGCAGTTCCCAGGGAAACACTGAAGCTTTCTTT.

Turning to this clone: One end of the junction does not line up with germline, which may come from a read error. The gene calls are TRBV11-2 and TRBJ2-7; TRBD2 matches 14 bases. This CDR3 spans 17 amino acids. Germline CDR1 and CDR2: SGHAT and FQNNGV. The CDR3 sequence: CASILVGTSGSVYGQYF. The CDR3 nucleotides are TGTGCCAGCATCCTCGTCGGGACTAGCGGGAGTGTGTACGGGCAGTACTTC.